This TCR beta chain was observed in a study of blood T cells in healthy people across ages. Whole-study findings and limits: Higher diversity and more naive CD4+ cells were features of long-lived donors, compared to aged donors.

Details on this clonotype: The target antigen is unknown.

Primed by a sample-barcoded 5' primer and a J-beta primer mix, a second PCR proceeded for about 6 to 11 cycles. TCRdb ran MiXCR on the 5' RACE reads and lists one entry per CDR3 protein. The sample yields 1 million or so distinct CDR3 sequences, under 30% seen once. The same data also contributed to another study, on T cells of mothers and their children.

The source material was blood. This clonotype was sampled from a girl aged 2 to 10 in good health.

CDR3 sequence reads: CSVTGRFSYEQYF. DNA of the CDR3: TGCAGCGTCACCGGACGGTTCTCCTACGAGCAGTACTTC. This chain uses TRBV29-1 with TRBJ2-7, with D unclear. Germline-derived CDR1 and CDR2 are SQVTM and ANQGSEA. This CDR3 contains 13 residues. The ends were cut back, 6 bases at V and 0 bases at J, with 12 bases in the middle.